Listed below are T cell receptor beta chains from one sample, sequenced in a study of blood T cell repertoires in COVID-19. Using immunoSEQ multiplex PCR, the repertoire was profiled, and TCRdb retains in-frame clones only, with some absent. The sample includes roughly 100,000 clones, around 88% of them seen just once. Sequencing was performed on peripheral blood. All receptors derive from a woman in her sixties or seventies with acute or convalescent COVID-19. CDR3s include the opening cysteine and the closing phenylalanine or tryptophan. A D gene is named only where the DNA matches it firmly. Part of the rows lack a size; the others show once, few, many or a class for expanded clones.

CDR3aa: CASSVGAGGASPLHF
CDR3nt: TGTGCCAGCAGCGTAGGGGCAGGGGGCGCTTCACCCCTCCACTTT
d_gene: TRBD1
v_gene: TRBV9
abundance: NA
j_gene: TRBJ1-6

CDR3aa: CASSVGQGRSSTDTQYF
CDR3nt: TGTGCCAGCAGCGTGGGACAGGGGAGATCTAGCACAGATACGCAGTATTTT
d_gene: TRBD1
v_gene: TRBV9
abundance: NA
j_gene: TRBJ2-3

CDR3aa: CASSPSRTGRIQKDTEAFF
CDR3nt: TGTGCCAGTAGTCCCTCTCGGACAGGGCGTATCCAAAAGGACACTGAAGCTTTCTTT
d_gene: TRBD1
v_gene: TRBV19
abundance: once
j_gene: TRBJ1-1

CDR3aa: CASRKTGRNTYGYTF
CDR3nt: TGTGCCAGCAGAAAGACAGGGAGGAATACCTATGGCTACACCTTC
d_gene: TRBD1
v_gene: TRBV7-9
abundance: NA
j_gene: TRBJ1-2

CDR3aa: CASSPSGGSYNEQFF
CDR3nt: TGTGCCAGCTCGCCGAGCGGGGGTTCCTACAATGAGCAGTTCTTC
d_gene: TRBD2
v_gene: TRBV18
abundance: NA
j_gene: TRBJ2-1

CDR3aa: CASSYSNRDTPEAFF
CDR3nt: TGTGCCAGCAGTTACTCGAATCGGGACACCCCTGAAGCTTTCTTT
d_gene: NA
v_gene: TRBV6-5
abundance: NA
j_gene: TRBJ1-1

CDR3aa: CASSLEPGGNTEAFF
CDR3nt: TGCGCCAGCAGCTTGGAACCGGGGGGCAACACTGAAGCTTTCTTT
d_gene: NA
v_gene: TRBV5-1
abundance: NA
j_gene: TRBJ1-1

CDR3aa: CASSPPITRATGELFF
CDR3nt: TGTGCCAGCTCACCGCCAATAACGAGGGCCACCGGGGAGCTGTTTTTT
d_gene: NA
v_gene: TRBV18
abundance: NA
j_gene: TRBJ2-2

CDR3aa: CASSLQGTDTQYF
CDR3nt: TGTGCCAGTAGCCTCCAGGGCACAGATACGCAGTATTTT
d_gene: NA
v_gene: TRBV19
abundance: NA
j_gene: TRBJ2-3

CDR3aa: CASSRQGLASRWSGELFF
CDR3nt: TGTGCCAGCAGCCGACAGGGGTTGGCTAGTCGGTGGTCCGGGGAGCTGTTTTTT
d_gene: TRBD1
v_gene: TRBV6-6
abundance: NA
j_gene: TRBJ2-2

CDR3aa: CSVRGEAPHTEAFF
CDR3nt: TGCAGCGTCCGTGGGGAGGCTCCTCACACTGAAGCTTTCTTT
d_gene: NA
v_gene: TRBV29-1
abundance: NA
j_gene: TRBJ1-1

CDR3aa: CASSTGLADTIYF
CDR3nt: TGTGCCAGCTCAACAGGGTTGGCGGACACCATATATTTT
d_gene: NA
v_gene: TRBV18
abundance: NA
j_gene: TRBJ1-3

CDR3aa: CASSTSGSLDNEQFF
CDR3nt: TGTGCCAGCAGTACTAGCGGGAGCCTTGACAATGAGCAGTTCTTC
d_gene: TRBD2
v_gene: TRBV6-5
abundance: once
j_gene: TRBJ2-1

CDR3aa: CASSSRETDTQYF
CDR3nt: TGTGCCAGCAGTTCCCGGGAGACAGATACGCAGTATTTT
d_gene: NA
v_gene: TRBV6-5
abundance: NA
j_gene: TRBJ2-3

CDR3aa: CASSLSYRETQYF
CDR3nt: TGTGCCAGCAGTTTATCGTACAGGGAGACCCAGTACTTC
d_gene: NA
v_gene: TRBV27
abundance: once
j_gene: TRBJ2-5

CDR3aa: CASTLPVGGDTQYF
CDR3nt: TGTGCCAGCACCCTTCCGGTTGGTGGAGATACGCAGTATTTT
d_gene: NA
v_gene: TRBV13
abundance: NA
j_gene: TRBJ2-3

CDR3aa: CATSRDGGGSTYEQYF
CDR3nt: TGTGCCACCAGCAGAGATGGGGGGGGTTCCACCTACGAGCAGTACTTC
d_gene: TRBD2
v_gene: TRBV15
abundance: NA
j_gene: TRBJ2-7

CDR3aa: CASSDRLGNTEAFF
CDR3nt: TGTGCCAGCAGTGATCGACTGGGGAACACTGAAGCTTTCTTT
d_gene: NA
v_gene: TRBV7-8
abundance: NA
j_gene: TRBJ1-1

CDR3aa: CASSLTGGGETQYF
CDR3nt: TGCGCCAGCAGCTTGACAGGGGGAGGAGAGACCCAGTACTTC
d_gene: TRBD1
v_gene: TRBV5-1
abundance: NA
j_gene: TRBJ2-5

CDR3aa: CASSLRGTNQETQYF
CDR3nt: TGTGCCAGCAGTTTAAGGGGCACCAACCAAGAGACCCAGTACTTC
d_gene: NA
v_gene: TRBV28
abundance: NA
j_gene: TRBJ2-5

CDR3aa: CASSSLGTGGINEQFF
CDR3nt: TGTGCCAGCAGCTCGCTCGGGACAGGGGGTATCAATGAGCAGTTCTTC
d_gene: TRBD1
v_gene: TRBV5-5
abundance: NA
j_gene: TRBJ2-1

CDR3aa: CASSPRSGGRAVEQFF
CDR3nt: TGTGCCAGCAGCCCCCGTTCTGGCGGGAGGGCGGTTGAGCAGTTCTTC
d_gene: TRBD2
v_gene: TRBV11-3
abundance: NA
j_gene: TRBJ2-1

CDR3aa: CASSNRGGQVTGELFF
CDR3nt: TGTGCCAGCAGCAACCGGGGGGGGCAGGTCACCGGGGAGCTGTTTTTT
d_gene: TRBD2
v_gene: TRBV3-1/TRBV3-2
abundance: once
j_gene: TRBJ2-2

CDR3aa: CSVGLSAGDPDEQYF
CDR3nt: TGCAGCGTTGGGCTGTCAGCGGGAGATCCGGACGAGCAGTACTTC
d_gene: TRBD2
v_gene: TRBV29-1
abundance: NA
j_gene: TRBJ2-7

CDR3aa: CASSITGGYEQYF
CDR3nt: TGTGCCAGCTCAATTACAGGGGGGTACGAGCAGTACTTC
d_gene: TRBD1
v_gene: TRBV18
abundance: few
j_gene: TRBJ2-7